This T cell receptor beta chain came from a study of T cells after yellow fever vaccination. The length of the CDR3 is 16 residues. The V end lost 1 base, the J end lost 3 bases, and 12 bases lay between the germline ends. This clonotype was recorded a few times. TCRdb processed the 5' RACE reads anew with MiXCR; each CDR3 protein has one entry. Found here are under 250,000 distinct CDR3 sequences, approximately 3% of them singletons; the top ten hold 3.2%. This chain links TRBV12-3 or TRBV12-4 with TRBJ2-2, with D possibly TRBD1 on 7 matching bases. The sequenced sample was CD4+ T cells sorted from PBMCs, obtained 10 days after the yellow fever booster vaccination. This TCR came from a man aged 18 to 30 who received the YFV17D yellow fever vaccine. CDR3 region: CASSLVAGGYTGELFF. Written as DNA, the CDR3 is TGTGCCAGCAGTTTAGTCGCAGGGGGGTACACCGGGGAGCTGTTTTTT.